There are many counts of the clone carrying this T cell receptor (beta chain). The sample originates from a study of T cells in Graves' hyperthyroidism and ophthalmopathy. TCR beta CDR3 regions were amplified from RNA. HTBI primers were employed in a first-round RT-PCR of the TCR CDR3. TCRdb processed the multiplex PCR reads anew with MiXCR; each CDR3 protein has one entry. The table records over 700,000 distinct CDR3 sequences, 38% of them present only once. V shed 1 base, J shed 4 bases, and the junction held 12 bases outside the gene matches. Looked up from germline, CDR1 is LNHNV and CDR2 is YYDKDF (reference sequence). The CDR3 runs 18 residues.

The origin of this receptor is a man between 18 and 29 years old with Graves' hyperthyroidism. This chain uses TRBV15 with TRBJ1-5, with TRBD1 matching over 8 bases. Sequencing was done on a sample of blood. The CDR3 sequence is CATSRGEDRALRNQPQHF. The CDR3 DNA sequence: TGTGCCACCAGCAGAGGGGAGGACAGGGCCCTCCGAAATCAGCCCCAGCATTTT.